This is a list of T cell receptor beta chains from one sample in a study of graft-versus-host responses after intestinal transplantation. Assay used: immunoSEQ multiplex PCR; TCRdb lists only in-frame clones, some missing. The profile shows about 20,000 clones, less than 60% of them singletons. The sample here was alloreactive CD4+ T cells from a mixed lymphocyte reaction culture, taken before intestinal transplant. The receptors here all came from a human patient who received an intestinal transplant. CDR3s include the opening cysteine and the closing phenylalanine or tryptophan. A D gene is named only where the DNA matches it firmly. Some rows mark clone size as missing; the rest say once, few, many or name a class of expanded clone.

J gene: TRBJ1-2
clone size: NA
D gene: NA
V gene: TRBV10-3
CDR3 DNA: TGTGCCACCGCACAGGGACACTATGGCTACACCTTC
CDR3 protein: CATAQGHYGYTF

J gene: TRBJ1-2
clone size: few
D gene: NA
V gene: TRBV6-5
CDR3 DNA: TGTGCCAGCAGTTCCGTACGGGTTGGTGGCTACACCTTC
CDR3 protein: CASSSVRVGGYTF

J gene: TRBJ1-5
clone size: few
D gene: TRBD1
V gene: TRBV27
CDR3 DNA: TGTGCCAGCAGTACCCGGACAGGGCCGGGTCAGCCCCAGCATTTT
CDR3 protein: CASSTRTGPGQPQHF

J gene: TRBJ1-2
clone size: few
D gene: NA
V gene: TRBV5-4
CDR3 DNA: TGTGCCAGCAGCTTGGGGGCCACCAACTATGGCTACACCTTC
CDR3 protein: CASSLGATNYGYTF

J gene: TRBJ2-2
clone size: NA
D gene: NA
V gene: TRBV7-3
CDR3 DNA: TGTGCCAGCCCCTACCCGAACACCGGGGAGCTGTTTTTT
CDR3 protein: CASPYPNTGELFF

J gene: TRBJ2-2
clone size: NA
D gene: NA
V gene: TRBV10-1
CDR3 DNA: TGCGCCAGCAGTGAGGGAGTTTTCGGGGAGCTGTTTTTT
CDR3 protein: CASSEGVFGELFF

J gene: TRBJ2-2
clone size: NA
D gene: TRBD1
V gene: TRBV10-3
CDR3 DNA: TGTGCCACGACCGGGACAGGGGGAGGCACCGGGGAGCTGTTTTTT
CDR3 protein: CATTGTGGGTGELFF

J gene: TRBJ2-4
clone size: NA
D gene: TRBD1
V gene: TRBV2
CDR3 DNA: TGTGCCAGCAGTGGACAGGGAGACATTCAGTACTTC
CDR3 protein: CASSGQGDIQYF

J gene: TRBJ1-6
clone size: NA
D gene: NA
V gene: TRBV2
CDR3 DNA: TGTGCCAGCAGTGAAAGGCGGGACTATTCACCCCTCCACTTT
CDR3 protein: CASSERRDYSPLHF

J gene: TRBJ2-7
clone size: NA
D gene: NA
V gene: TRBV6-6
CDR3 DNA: TGTGCCAGCACATCGTGGGGCGGCGAGCAGTACTTC
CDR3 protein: CASTSWGGEQYF

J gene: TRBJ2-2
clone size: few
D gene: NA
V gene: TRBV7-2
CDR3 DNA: TGTGCCAGCAGTCTCCCCGGACTACCGAACACCGGGGAGCTGTTTTTT
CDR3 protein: CASSLPGLPNTGELFF

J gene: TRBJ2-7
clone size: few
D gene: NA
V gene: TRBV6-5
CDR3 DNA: TGTGCCAGCGGGGGGTTAGCGGACGGCGGCTACGAGCAGTACTTC
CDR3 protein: CASGGLADGGYEQYF